The rows below give T cell receptor beta chains drawn from one sample of a study of control samples from healthy donors and cancer patients. Generated by immunoSEQ multiplex PCR, the TCRdb table keeps only in-frame clones and is missing some. In the table there are tens of thousands of clones, about 89% of which are singletons. The sample was blood. These TCRs come from an older woman in good health. Both conserved end residues are part of each CDR3. Each record gives: J gene, D gene, V gene, clone size, CDR3 protein, CDR3 DNA. A D gene is named only where the DNA matches it firmly. Clone sizes are given selectively: once, few, many, or a class where the clone is expanded.

J: TRBJ2-1; D: TRBD2; V: TRBV3-1/TRBV3-2; size: NA; CDR3: CASSQGVGLAVDHEQFF; DNA: TGTGCCAGCAGCCAAGGGGTAGGGCTAGCGGTCGACCATGAGCAGTTCTTC
J: TRBJ1-6; D: TRBD1; V: TRBV6-1; size: NA; CDR3: CASSGPGGDSYNSPLHF; DNA: TGTGCCAGCAGTGGCCCAGGGGGGGACTCCTATAATTCACCCCTCCACTTT
J: TRBJ2-5; D: NA; V: TRBV11-2; size: NA; CDR3: CASSSQYQETQYF; DNA: TGTGCCAGCAGCTCCCAGTACCAAGAGACCCAGTACTTC
J: TRBJ1-4; D: TRBD1; V: TRBV9; size: NA; CDR3: CASSVEDRFREKLFF; DNA: TGTGCCAGCAGTGTAGAGGACAGGTTCAGGGAAAAACTGTTTTTT
J: TRBJ1-1; D: NA; V: TRBV11-3; size: few; CDR3: CASSLVETPVGQTLEGEAFF; DNA: TGTGCCAGCAGCTTAGTGGAAACCCCGGTTGGGCAGACCTTAGAGGGTGAAGCTTTCTTT
J: TRBJ2-1; D: NA; V: TRBV5-6; size: once; CDR3: CASSFQGVSYNEQFF; DNA: TGTGCCAGCAGCTTTCAAGGAGTTTCCTACAATGAGCAGTTCTTC
J: TRBJ1-5; D: NA; V: TRBV27; size: NA; CDR3: CASSLRRTEQPQHF; DNA: TGTGCCAGCAGTCTCCGACGGACGGAGCAGCCCCAGCATTTT
J: TRBJ2-1; D: TRBD1; V: TRBV30; size: NA; CDR3: CAWSMSVNPSGGEQFF; DNA: TGTGCCTGGAGTATGTCGGTGAACCCTTCAGGGGGCGAGCAGTTCTTC
J: TRBJ1-2; D: NA; V: TRBV12-3/TRBV12-4; size: NA; CDR3: CASSLRFYGYTF; DNA: TGTGCCAGCAGTTTAAGGTTTTATGGCTACACCTTC
J: TRBJ2-3; D: NA; V: TRBV18; size: once; CDR3: CASSPPTGPDTQYF; DNA: TGTGCCAGCTCACCACCGACGGGCCCAGATACGCAGTATTTT
J: TRBJ2-3; D: NA; V: TRBV11-3; size: NA; CDR3: CASSLVSGPDTQYF; DNA: TGTGCCAGCAGCTTAGTATCCGGGCCAGATACGCAGTATTTT
J: TRBJ1-1; D: TRBD1; V: TRBV4-1; size: NA; CDR3: CASSRQGNTEAFF; DNA: TGCGCCAGCAGCCGACAGGGAAACACTGAAGCTTTCTTT
J: TRBJ2-5; D: NA; V: TRBV3-1/TRBV3-2; size: NA; CDR3: CASSQQEETQYF; DNA: TGTGCCAGCAGCCAGCAGGAAGAGACCCAGTACTTC
J: TRBJ2-7; D: NA; V: TRBV5-1; size: NA; CDR3: CASSSAPTAYEQYF; DNA: TGCGCCAGCAGCTCCGCCCCGACAGCCTACGAGCAGTACTTC
J: TRBJ2-1; D: NA; V: TRBV28; size: NA; CDR3: CASSFYSRADEQFF; DNA: TGTGCCAGCAGTTTTTATAGTAGGGCCGATGAGCAGTTCTTC
J: TRBJ2-3; D: NA; V: TRBV11-3; size: NA; CDR3: CASSQGGETDTQYF; DNA: TGTGCCAGCAGCCAAGGGGGAGAAACAGATACGCAGTATTTT
J: TRBJ2-7; D: NA; V: TRBV28; size: NA; CDR3: CASSSTARNEQYF; DNA: TGTGCCAGCAGCTCCACCGCTAGGAACGAGCAGTACTTC